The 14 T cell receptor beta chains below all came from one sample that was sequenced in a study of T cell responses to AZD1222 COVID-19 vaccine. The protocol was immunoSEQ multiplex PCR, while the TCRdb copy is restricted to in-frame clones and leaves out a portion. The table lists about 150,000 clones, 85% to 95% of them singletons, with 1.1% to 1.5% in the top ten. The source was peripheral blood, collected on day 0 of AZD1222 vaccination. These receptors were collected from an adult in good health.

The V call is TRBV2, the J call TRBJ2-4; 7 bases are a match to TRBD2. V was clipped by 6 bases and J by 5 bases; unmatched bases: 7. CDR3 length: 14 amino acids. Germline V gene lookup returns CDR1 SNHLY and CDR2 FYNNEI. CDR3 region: CASRIRDYQNIQYF. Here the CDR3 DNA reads TGTGCCAGCAGGATACGGGACTACCAAAACATTCAGTACTTC.

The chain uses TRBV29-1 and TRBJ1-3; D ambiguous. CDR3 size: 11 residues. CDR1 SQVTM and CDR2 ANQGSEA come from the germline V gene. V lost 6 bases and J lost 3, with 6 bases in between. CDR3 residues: CSVGNGNTIYF. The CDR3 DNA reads TGCAGCGTGGGAAATGGAAACACCATATATTTT.

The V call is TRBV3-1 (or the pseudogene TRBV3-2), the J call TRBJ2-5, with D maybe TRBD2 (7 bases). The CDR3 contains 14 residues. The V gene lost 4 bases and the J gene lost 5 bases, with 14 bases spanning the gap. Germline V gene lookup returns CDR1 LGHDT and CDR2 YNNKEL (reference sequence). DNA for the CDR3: TGTGCCAGCAGCCTCTCGGGGGGCGTGGAGACCCAGTACTTC. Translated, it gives CASSLSGGVETQYF.

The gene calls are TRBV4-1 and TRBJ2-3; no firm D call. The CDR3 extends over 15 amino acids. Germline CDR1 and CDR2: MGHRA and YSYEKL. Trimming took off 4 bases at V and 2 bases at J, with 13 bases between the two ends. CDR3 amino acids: CASSPTGPFTDTQYF. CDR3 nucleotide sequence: TGCGCCAGCAGCCCCACCGGGCCCTTCACAGATACGCAGTATTTT.

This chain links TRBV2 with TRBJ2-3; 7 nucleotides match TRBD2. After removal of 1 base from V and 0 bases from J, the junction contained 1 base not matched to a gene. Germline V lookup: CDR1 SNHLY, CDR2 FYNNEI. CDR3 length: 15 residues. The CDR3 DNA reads TGTGCCAGCAGTGAAGGCGGGGGAAGCACAGATACGCAGTATTTT. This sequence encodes CASSEGGGSTDTQYF.

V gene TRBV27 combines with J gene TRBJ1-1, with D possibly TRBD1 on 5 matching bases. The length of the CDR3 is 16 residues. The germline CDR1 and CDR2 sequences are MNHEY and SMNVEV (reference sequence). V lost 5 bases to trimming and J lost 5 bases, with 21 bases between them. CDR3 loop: CASSPNPGLRFTEAFF. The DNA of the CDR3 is TGTGCCAGCAGTCCGAACCCGGGGCTGAGATTTACTGAAGCTTTCTTT.

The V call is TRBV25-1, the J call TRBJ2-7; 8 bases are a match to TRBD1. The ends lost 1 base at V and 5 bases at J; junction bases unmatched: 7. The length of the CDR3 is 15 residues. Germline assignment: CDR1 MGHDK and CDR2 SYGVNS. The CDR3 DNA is TGTGCCAGCAGTGAATTATCAGGGGGCATCAACGAGCAGTACTTC. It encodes CASSELSGGINEQYF.

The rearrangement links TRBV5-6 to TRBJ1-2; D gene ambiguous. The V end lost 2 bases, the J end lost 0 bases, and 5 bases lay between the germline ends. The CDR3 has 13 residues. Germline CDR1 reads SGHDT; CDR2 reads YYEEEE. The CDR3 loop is CASSLGTNYGYTF. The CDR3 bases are TGTGCCAGCAGCTTAGGGACTAACTATGGCTACACCTTC.

CDR3 residues: CSVERAAGATEAFF. The CDR3 DNA reads as TGCAGCGTTGAAAGGGCTGCAGGGGCCACTGAAGCTTTCTTT. This chain connects TRBV29-1 to TRBJ1-1, with D possibly matching TRBD1 (6 bases). V lost 2 bases to trimming and J lost 4 bases, with 14 bases between them. This CDR3 spans 14 amino acids. CDR1 and CDR2 from the germline V gene are SQVTM and ANQGSEA.

The CDR3 loop is CASSQKGPSRDRVEGETQYF. As DNA, the CDR3 is TGTGCCAGCAGTCAAAAAGGGCCCTCCCGGGACAGGGTGGAGGGGGAGACCCAGTACTTC. The chain joins TRBV14 to TRBJ2-5; the match to TRBD1 covers 9 bases. The CDR3 sequence is 20 residues long. The V gene end was trimmed by 6 bases and the J gene end by 5 bases; junction bases not matched to a gene: 25. Germline-derived CDR1 and CDR2 are SGHDN and FVKESK. The complete variable domain, with remaining parts taken from reference TRBV14 and TRBJ2-5, reads EAGVTQFPSHSVIEKGQTVTLRCDPISGHDNLYWYRRVMGKEIKFLLHFVKESKQDESGMPNNRFLAERTGGTYSTLKVQPAELEDSGVYFCASSQKGPSRDRVEGETQYFGPGTRLLVL.

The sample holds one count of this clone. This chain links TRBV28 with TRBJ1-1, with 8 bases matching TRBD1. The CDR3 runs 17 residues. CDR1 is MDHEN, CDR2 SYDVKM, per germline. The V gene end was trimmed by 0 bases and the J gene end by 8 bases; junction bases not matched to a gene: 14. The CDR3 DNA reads TGTGCCAGCAGTTTATGGAGGGCAGGGGGCTATCGGAACGAAGCTTTCTTT. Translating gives CASSLWRAGGYRNEAFF.

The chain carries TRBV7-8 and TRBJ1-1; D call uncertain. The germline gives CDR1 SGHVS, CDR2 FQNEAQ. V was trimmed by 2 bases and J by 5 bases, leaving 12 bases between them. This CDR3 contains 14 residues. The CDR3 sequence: CASSLRAPGTEAFF. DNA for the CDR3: TGTGCCAGCAGCTTACGGGCGCCGGGGACTGAAGCTTTCTTT.

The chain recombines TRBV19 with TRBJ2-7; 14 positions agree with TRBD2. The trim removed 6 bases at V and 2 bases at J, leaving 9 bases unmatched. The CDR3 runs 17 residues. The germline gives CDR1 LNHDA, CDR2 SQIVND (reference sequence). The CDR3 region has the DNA TGTGCCAGTAGCCGCACCAGGACTAGCGGGGGGCCCTACGAGCAGTACTTC. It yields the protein CASSRTRTSGGPYEQYF.

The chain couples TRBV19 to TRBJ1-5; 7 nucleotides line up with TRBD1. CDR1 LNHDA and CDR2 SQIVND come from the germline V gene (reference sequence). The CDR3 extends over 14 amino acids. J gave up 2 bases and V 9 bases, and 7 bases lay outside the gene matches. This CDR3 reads CASKGQLGNQPQHF. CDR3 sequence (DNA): TGTGCCAGCAAGGGACAGCTGGGCAATCAGCCCCAGCATTTT.